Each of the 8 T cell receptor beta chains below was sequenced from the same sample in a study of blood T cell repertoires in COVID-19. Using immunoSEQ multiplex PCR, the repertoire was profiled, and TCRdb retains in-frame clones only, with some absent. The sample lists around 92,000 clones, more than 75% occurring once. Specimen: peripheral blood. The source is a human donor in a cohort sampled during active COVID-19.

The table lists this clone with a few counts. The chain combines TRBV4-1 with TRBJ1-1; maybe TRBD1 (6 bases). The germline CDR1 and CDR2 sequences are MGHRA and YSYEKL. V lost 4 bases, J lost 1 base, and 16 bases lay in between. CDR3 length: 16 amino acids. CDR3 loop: CASSPAFLTGNTEAFF. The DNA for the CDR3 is TGCGCCAGCAGCCCAGCCTTCCTGACAGGGAACACTGAAGCTTTCTTT.

This chain's CDR3 is CASSTPGLAGYNEQFF. The DNA of the CDR3 is TGTGCCAGTAGTACGCCGGGACTAGCGGGTTACAATGAGCAGTTCTTC. The chain uses TRBV19 and TRBJ2-1; 12 nucleotides agree with TRBD2. The CDR3 totals 16 residues. The trim removed 4 bases at V and 4 bases at J, leaving 5 bases unmatched. CDR1 and CDR2 (germline): LNHDA, SQIVND (reference sequence).

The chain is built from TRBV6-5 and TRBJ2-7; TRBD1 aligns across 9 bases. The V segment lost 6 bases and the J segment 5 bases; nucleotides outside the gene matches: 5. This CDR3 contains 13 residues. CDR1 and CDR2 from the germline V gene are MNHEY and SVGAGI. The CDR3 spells CASRVQGAHEQYF. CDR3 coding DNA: TGTGCCAGCAGAGTACAGGGGGCCCACGAGCAGTACTTC.

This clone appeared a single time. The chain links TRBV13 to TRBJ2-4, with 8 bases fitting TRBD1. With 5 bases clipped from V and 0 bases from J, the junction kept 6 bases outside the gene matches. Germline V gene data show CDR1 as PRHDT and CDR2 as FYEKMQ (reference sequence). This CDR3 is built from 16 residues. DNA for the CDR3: TGTGCCAGCAGCGCACCAGGGGGCCTAGCCAAAAACATTCAGTACTTC. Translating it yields CASSAPGGLAKNIQYF.

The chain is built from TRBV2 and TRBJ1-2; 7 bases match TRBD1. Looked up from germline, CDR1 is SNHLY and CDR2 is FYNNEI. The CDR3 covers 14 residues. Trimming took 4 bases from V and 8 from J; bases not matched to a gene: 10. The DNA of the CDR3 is TGTGCCAGCAGTGCAATGGAGGGGGCTCAGGGCTACACCTTC. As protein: CASSAMEGAQGYTF.

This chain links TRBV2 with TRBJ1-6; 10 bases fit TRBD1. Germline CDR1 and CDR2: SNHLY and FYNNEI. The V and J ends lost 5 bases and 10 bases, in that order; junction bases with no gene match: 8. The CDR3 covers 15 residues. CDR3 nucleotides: TGTGCCAGCAGTCTCCGGGACAGGGGCCTCTCACCCCTCCACTTT. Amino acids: CASSLRDRGLSPLHF.

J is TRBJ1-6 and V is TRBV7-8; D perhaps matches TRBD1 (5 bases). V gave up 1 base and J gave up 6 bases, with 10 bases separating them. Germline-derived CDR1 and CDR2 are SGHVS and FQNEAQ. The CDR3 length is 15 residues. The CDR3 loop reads CASSLETVSNSPLHF. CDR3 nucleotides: TGTGCCAGCAGCTTAGAGACAGTTTCTAATTCACCCCTCCACTTT.

The CDR3 spells CASRSGGISYEQYF. CDR3 sequence (DNA): TGTGCCAGCAGGAGCGGGGGAATTTCCTACGAGCAGTACTTC. This rearrangement joins TRBV7-2 to TRBJ2-7; TRBD2 matches 8 bases. This CDR3 has 14 residues. Unmatched junction bases numbered 5, after V lost 6 bases and J lost 1 base. Germline loops: CDR1 SGHTA, CDR2 FQGNSA.